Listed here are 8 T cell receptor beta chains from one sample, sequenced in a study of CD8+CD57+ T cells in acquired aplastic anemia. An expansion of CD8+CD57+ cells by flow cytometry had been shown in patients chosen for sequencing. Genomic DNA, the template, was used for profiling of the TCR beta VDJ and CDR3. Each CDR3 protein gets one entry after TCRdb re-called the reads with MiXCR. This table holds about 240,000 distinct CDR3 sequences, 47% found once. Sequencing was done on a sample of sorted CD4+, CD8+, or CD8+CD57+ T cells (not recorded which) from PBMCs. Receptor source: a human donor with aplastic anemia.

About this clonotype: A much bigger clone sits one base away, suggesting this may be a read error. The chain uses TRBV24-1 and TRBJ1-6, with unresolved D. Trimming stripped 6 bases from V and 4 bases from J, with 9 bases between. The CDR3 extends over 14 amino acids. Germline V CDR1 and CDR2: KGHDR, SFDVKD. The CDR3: CATSIDGYNSPLHF. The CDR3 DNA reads TGTGCCACCAGTATTGACGGATATAATTCACCCCTCCACTTT.

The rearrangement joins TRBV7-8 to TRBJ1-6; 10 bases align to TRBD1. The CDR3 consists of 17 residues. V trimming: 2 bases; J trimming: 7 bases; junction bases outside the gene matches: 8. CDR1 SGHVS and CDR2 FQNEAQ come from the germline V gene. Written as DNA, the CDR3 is TGTGCCAGCAGCTTAAATATTGGACAGGGGGGAAATTCACCCCTCCACTTT. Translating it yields CASSLNIGQGGNSPLHF.

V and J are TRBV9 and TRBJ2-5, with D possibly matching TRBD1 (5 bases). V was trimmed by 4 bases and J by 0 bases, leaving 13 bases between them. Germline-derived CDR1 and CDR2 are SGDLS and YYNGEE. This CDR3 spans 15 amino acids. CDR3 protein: CASSFGLGDQETQYF. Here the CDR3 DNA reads TGTGCCAGCAGCTTTGGGTTAGGGGACCAAGAGACCCAGTACTTC.

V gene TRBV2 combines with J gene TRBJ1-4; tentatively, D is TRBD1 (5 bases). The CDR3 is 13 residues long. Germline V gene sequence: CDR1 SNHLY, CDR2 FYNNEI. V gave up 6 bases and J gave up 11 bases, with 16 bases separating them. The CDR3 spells CASRGPQGYKLFF. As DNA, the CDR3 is TGTGCCAGCAGGGGGCCGCAGGGTTACAAACTGTTTTTT.

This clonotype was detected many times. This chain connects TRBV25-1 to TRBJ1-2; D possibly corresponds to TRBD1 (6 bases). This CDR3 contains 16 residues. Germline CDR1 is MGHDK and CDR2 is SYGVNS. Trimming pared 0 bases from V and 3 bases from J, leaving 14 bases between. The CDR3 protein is CASSEYSGRQDYGYTF. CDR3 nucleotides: TGTGCCAGCAGTGAATATTCGGGGAGACAGGACTATGGCTACACCTTC.

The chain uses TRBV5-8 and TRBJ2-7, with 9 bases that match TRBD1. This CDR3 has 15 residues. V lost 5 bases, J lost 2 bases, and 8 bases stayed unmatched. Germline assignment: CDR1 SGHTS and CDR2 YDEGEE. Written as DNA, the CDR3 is TGTGCCAGCAGGACCCGGGACAGGGCCACCTACGAGCAGTACTTC. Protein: CASRTRDRATYEQYF.

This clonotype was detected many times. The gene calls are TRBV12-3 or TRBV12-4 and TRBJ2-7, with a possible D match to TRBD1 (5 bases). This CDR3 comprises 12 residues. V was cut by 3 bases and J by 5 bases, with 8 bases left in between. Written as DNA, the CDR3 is TGTGCCAGCAGTTTTTCGGACAACGAGCAGTACTTC. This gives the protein CASSFSDNEQYF.

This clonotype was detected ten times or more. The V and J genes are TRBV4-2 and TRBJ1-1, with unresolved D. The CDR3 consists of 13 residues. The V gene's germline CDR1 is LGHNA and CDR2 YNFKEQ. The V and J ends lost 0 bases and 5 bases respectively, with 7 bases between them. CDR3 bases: TGTGCCAGCAGCCAAGAATGGGCTACTGAAGCTTTCTTT. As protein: CASSQEWATEAFF.